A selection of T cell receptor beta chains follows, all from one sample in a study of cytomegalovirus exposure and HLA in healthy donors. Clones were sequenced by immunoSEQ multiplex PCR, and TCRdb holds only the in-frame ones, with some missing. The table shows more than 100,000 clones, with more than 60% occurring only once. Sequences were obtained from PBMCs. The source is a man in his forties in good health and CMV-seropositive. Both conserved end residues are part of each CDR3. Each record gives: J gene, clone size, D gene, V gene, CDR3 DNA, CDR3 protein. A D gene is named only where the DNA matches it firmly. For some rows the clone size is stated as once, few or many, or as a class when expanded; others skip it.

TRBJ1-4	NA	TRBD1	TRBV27	TGTGCCAGCAGTTTGGGACAGGGGCTTACTAATGAAAAACTGTTTTTT	CASSLGQGLTNEKLFF
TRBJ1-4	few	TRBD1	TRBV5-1	TGCGCCAGCAGCCGGAGACAGGGGGCAGATGAAAAACTGTTTTTT	CASSRRQGADEKLFF
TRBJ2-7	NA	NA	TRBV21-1	TGTGCCAGCAGCCGAGCCTTAGGGCAGGGGACAACCTACGAGCAGTACTTC	CASSRALGQGTTYEQYF
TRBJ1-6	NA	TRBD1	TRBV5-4	TGTGCCAGCAGCTTGCTCGACAGGGAGTATTCACCCCTCCACTTT	CASSLLDREYSPLHF
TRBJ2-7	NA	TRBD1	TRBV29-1	TGCAGCGTCCGGGACAGGGAATACGAGCAGTACTTC	CSVRDREYEQYF
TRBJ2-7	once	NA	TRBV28	TGTGCCAGCAGTTTACCCACAACTAGTTCCCACGAGCAGTACTTC	CASSLPTTSSHEQYF
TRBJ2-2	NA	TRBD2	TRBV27	TGTGCCAGCAGTCCGCCCGGCCGGGGGGGCCGTCTTTCGTTCACCGGGGAGCTGTTTTTT	CASSPPGRGGRLSFTGELFF
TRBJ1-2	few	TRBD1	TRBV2	TGTGCCAGCAGTGGGACAGGGAGAGGCTACACCTTC	CASSGTGRGYTF
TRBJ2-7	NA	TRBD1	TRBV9	TGTGCCAGCAGCGGTCCTGCAGGGGGTATTTACGAGCAGTACTTC	CASSGPAGGIYEQYF
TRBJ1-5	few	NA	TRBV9	TGTGCCAGCAGCCCAACCCCGACAGTGAATGGCAATCAGCCCCAGCATTTT	CASSPTPTVNGNQPQHF
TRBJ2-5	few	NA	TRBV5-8	TGTGCCAGCAGCTTCAGGCCCAGGGGCCAAGAGACCCAGTACTTC	CASSFRPRGQETQYF
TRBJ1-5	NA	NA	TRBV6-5	TGTGCCAGCAGGATGACAGGTTGGAGCAATCAGCCCCAGCATTTT	CASRMTGWSNQPQHF
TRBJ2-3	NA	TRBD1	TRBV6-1	TGTGCCAGCAGCGGACAGGGTGGCACAGATACGCAGTATTTT	CASSGQGGTDTQYF
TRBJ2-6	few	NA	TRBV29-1	TGCAGCGTTTCTGTAGCTTCTGGGGCCAACGTCCTGACTTTC	CSVSVASGANVLTF
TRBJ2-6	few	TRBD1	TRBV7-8	TGTGCCAGCAGCAAGGGACAGGGGGGCGCTGGGGCCAACGTCCTGACTTTC	CASSKGQGGAGANVLTF
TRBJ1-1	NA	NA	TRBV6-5	TGTGCCAGCTTCCTTGCCAGGGCAACTGAAGCTTTCTTT	CASFLARATEAFF
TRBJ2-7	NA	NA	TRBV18	TGTGCCAGCTCACCACCTACAGGCGTCGAGCAGTACTTC	CASSPPTGVEQYF
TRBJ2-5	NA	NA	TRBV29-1	TGCAGCGTCGTGGGGACTTTACCGGGCTACGGAGGGGAGACCCAGTACTTC	CSVVGTLPGYGGETQYF
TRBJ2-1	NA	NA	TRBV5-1	TGCGCCAGCAGCTTTAGCGGTCCGGACAATGAGCAGTTCTTC	CASSFSGPDNEQFF
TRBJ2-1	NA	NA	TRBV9	TGTGCCAGCAGCGGGGGACTCCCTGGCAATGAGCAGTTCTTC	CASSGGLPGNEQFF
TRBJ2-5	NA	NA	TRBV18	TGTGCCAGCTCACCACGTCTAAGGGGAGGAGGGCAAGAGACCCAGTACTTC	CASSPRLRGGGQETQYF
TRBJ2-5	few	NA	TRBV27	TGTGCCAGCAGTCGGGCCCCTACGGGGGAAGAGACCCAGTACTTC	CASSRAPTGEETQYF
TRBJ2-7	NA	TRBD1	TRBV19	TGTGCCAGTACCCCCGGAGACAGGGTCCCCTACGAGCAGTACTTC	CASTPGDRVPYEQYF
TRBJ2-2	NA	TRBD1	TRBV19	TGTGCCAGTAGTATCGCCGGGACAGGGGCGAACACCGGGGAGCTGTTTTTT	CASSIAGTGANTGELFF
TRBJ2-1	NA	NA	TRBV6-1	TGTGCCAGCAGTGAAATGGGGGGGGCCATTAGTAATGAGCAGTTCTTC	CASSEMGGAISNEQFF
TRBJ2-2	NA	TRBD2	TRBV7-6	TGTGCCAGCAGCTTAGTCCGAACCGGGACTACGAACACCGGGGAGCTGTTTTTT	CASSLVRTGTTNTGELFF